The next 17 T cell receptor beta chains were all read from a single sample in a study of blood T cell repertoires in COVID-19 (dated by TCRdb to 2020 to 2021). The method behind the library was the immunoSEQ multiplex PCR assay. TCRdb mirrors the immuneACCESS table, restricted to in-frame sequences. Some clones are absent from its copies; in checked studies, under half trace to an unresolved V gene, and the reason for the others is unknown. The sample table records tens of thousands of clones; approximately 85% of these occur just once. The top ten constitute about 18% of the sample. Sequenced sample: peripheral blood. The receptor set was obtained from a human donor in a cohort sampled during active COVID-19.

This sequence joins TRBV27 and TRBJ2-2; weak D call: TRBD2 (5 bases). V shed 6 bases and J shed 3 bases, with 11 bases lying between them. The CDR3 length is 14 residues. CDR1 and CDR2 from the germline V gene are MNHEY and SMNVEV (reference sequence). The DNA for the CDR3 is TGTGCCAGCAGCTCGTCAGCGGACACCGGGGAGCTGTTTTTT. It specifies CASSSSADTGELFF.

This clone has more than one count but fewer than ten. V usage is TRBV16 and J usage is TRBJ1-3; a possible D gene is TRBD1 (6 bases). In germline, CDR1 is KGHSY, CDR2 FQNENV. Trimming removed 2 bases from V and 4 bases from J, with 15 bases in between. CDR3 length: 16 residues. CDR3 residues: CASSQRGTGPGNTIYF. For the CDR3, the DNA is TGTGCCAGCAGCCAAAGGGGAACAGGGCCCGGAAACACCATATATTTT.

This sequence joins TRBV12-3 or TRBV12-4 and TRBJ2-5; D is unclear. The V gene lost 1 base and the J gene lost 5 bases, with 5 bases spanning the gap. The CDR3 consists of 12 residues. The CDR3 here is CASSLGPETQYF. CDR3 DNA sequence: TGTGCCAGCAGTTTAGGGCCCGAGACCCAGTACTTC.

This sequence joins TRBV19 and TRBJ2-1; TRBD2 matches at 9 bases. The CDR3 is 14 residues long. The V and J ends lost 8 bases and 4 bases, in that order; junction bases with no gene match: 6. CDR1 and CDR2 (germline): LNHDA, SQIVND (reference sequence). The CDR3 loop is CASHLAGLYNEQFF. CDR3 nucleotide sequence: TGTGCCAGTCACCTAGCGGGGCTATACAATGAGCAGTTCTTC.

This clone was found once. V and J are TRBV10-2 and TRBJ1-1; 9 positions match TRBD1. In germline, CDR1 is WSHSY, CDR2 SAAADI. Losses at the gene ends were 6 bases for V and 6 bases for J; bases not matched to a gene: 8. The CDR3 totals 14 residues. CDR3 nucleotide sequence: TGCGCCAGCAGCCTGGGACAGGGTTTAGCTGAAGCTTTCTTT. Translating gives CASSLGQGLAEAFF.

The chain combines TRBV13 with TRBJ2-1; TRBD2 matches 7 bases. Looked up from germline, CDR1 is PRHDT and CDR2 is FYEKMQ (reference sequence). The junction had 11 bases not matched to a gene; V was cut back by 4 bases and J by 2 bases. CDR3 length equals 17 residues. DNA for the CDR3: TGTGCCAGCAGCTCCCTAACGGGGGGAGGGGCCTACAATGAGCAGTTCTTC. Amino acid sequence: CASSSLTGGGAYNEQFF.

The CDR3: CASSFTGEAGYTF. CDR3 nucleotide sequence: TGTGCCAGCAGTTTTACAGGGGAAGCTGGCTACACCTTC. The J gene is TRBJ1-2, the V gene TRBV12-3 or TRBV12-4; TRBD1 aligns across 7 bases. The CDR3 consists of 13 residues. The V and J ends lost 3 bases and 7 bases, in that order; junction bases with no gene match: 5.

This rearrangement joins TRBV7-2 to TRBJ2-7; TRBD2 matches at 11 bases. The CDR3 extends over 15 amino acids. Germline V gives CDR1 SGHTA, CDR2 FQGNSA. V trimming: 4 bases; J trimming: 3 bases; junction bases outside the gene matches: 5. The CDR3 loop is CASSWTSGRHYEQYF. In DNA, the CDR3 is TGTGCCAGCAGCTGGACTAGCGGGCGACACTACGAGCAGTACTTC.

This sequence joins TRBV7-2 and TRBJ2-1; 7 nucleotides match TRBD1. This CDR3 is built from 14 residues. V lost 1 base, J lost 7 bases, and 4 bases stayed unmatched. Germline assignment: CDR1 SGHTA and CDR2 FQGNSA. This chain's CDR3 is CASSLGTGWNEQFF. The CDR3 DNA reads TGTGCCAGCAGCTTAGGGACAGGTTGGAATGAGCAGTTCTTC.

The rearrangement links TRBV6-6 to TRBJ1-1; D uncertain. CDR1 and CDR2 from the germline V gene are MNHNY and SVGAGI (reference sequence). The CDR3 extends over 16 amino acids. Trimming left V 6 bases short and J 2 bases short, with 19 bases between. The CDR3 is CASSLPSYPENTEAFF. The CDR3 nucleotides are TGTGCCAGCAGCTTACCTAGTTATCCAGAAAACACTGAAGCTTTCTTT.

V usage is TRBV6-5 and J usage is TRBJ2-7; D might be TRBD1 (5 bases). V lost 6 bases and J lost 4, with 10 bases in between. The CDR3 totals 12 residues. The germline CDR1 and CDR2 sequences are MNHEY and SVGAGI. CDR3 DNA sequence: TGTGCCAGCAGACAGACAGAATACGAGCAGTACTTC. Translated, it gives CASRQTEYEQYF.

This clone was counted once. The chain uses TRBV5-1 and TRBJ2-2; 9 bases are a match to TRBD2. The V gene's germline CDR1 is SGHRS and CDR2 YFSETQ. The CDR3 length is 16 residues. V lost 4 bases, J lost 7 bases, and 11 bases stayed unmatched. The CDR3 nucleotides read TGCGCCAGCAGCCAGCGGGGGGCCGGGGTGAGCGGGGAGCTGTTTTTT. It codes for CASSQRGAGVSGELFF.

This clone showed up just a few times. Additional DNA sequences in this sample encode the identical CDR3. This sequence joins TRBV5-1 and TRBJ2-5; D remains unclear. Trimming cost V 1 base and J 5 bases, with 3 bases left between them. The CDR3 has 11 amino acids. Germline CDR1 reads SGHRS; CDR2 reads YFSETQ. As DNA, the CDR3 is TGCGCCAGCAGCTTGCAGGAGACCCAGTACTTC. It codes for CASSLQETQYF. The full variable domain, in which reference TRBV5-1 and TRBJ2-5 provide the parts outside the CDR3, is KAGVTQTPRYLIKTRGQQVTLSCSPISGHRSVSWYQQTPGQGLQFLFEYFSETQRNKGNFPGRFSGRQFSNSRSEMNVSTLELGDSALYLCASSLQETQYFGPGTRLLVL.

This rearrangement joins TRBV11-2 to TRBJ2-3; perhaps TRBD2 as D (6 bases). The CDR3 consists of 14 residues. V was clipped by 2 bases and J by 1 base, with 7 bases between them. Germline V gene lookup returns CDR1 SGHAT and CDR2 FQNNGV. The CDR3 DNA is TGTGCCAGCAGCTTAAGCGGGCGCACAGATACGCAGTATTTT. Translated: CASSLSGRTDTQYF.

The J gene is TRBJ1-2, the V gene TRBV12-3 or TRBV12-4; the match to TRBD1 covers 9 bases. V trimming: 6 bases; J trimming: 8 bases; junction bases outside the gene matches: 7. The CDR3 has 13 amino acids. CDR3 protein: CASRRTGDWGYTF. As DNA, the CDR3 is TGTGCCAGCAGAAGGACAGGGGACTGGGGCTACACCTTC.

The rearrangement uses TRBV5-8 and TRBJ1-4; D may be TRBD1 (6 bases). CDR3 length: 15 amino acids. CDR1 is SGHTS, CDR2 YDEGEE, per germline. Deletions cut 5 bases from V and 7 bases from J, with 18 bases between. DNA of the CDR3: TGTGCCAGCAGTCTGCCTAGGGGGATAAGTGAAAAACTGTTTTTT. Its translation is CASSLPRGISEKLFF.

The rearrangement uses TRBV5-1 and TRBJ1-4; a weak D match, TRBD1 (6 bases). This CDR3 is built from 16 residues. CDR1 and CDR2 from the germline V gene are SGHRS and YFSETQ. V dropped 2 bases and J dropped 0 bases, with 11 bases sitting between them. The CDR3 sequence: CASSLTGPATNEKLFF. The CDR3 nucleotides read TGCGCCAGCAGCTTAACAGGGCCTGCAACTAATGAAAAACTGTTTTTT.